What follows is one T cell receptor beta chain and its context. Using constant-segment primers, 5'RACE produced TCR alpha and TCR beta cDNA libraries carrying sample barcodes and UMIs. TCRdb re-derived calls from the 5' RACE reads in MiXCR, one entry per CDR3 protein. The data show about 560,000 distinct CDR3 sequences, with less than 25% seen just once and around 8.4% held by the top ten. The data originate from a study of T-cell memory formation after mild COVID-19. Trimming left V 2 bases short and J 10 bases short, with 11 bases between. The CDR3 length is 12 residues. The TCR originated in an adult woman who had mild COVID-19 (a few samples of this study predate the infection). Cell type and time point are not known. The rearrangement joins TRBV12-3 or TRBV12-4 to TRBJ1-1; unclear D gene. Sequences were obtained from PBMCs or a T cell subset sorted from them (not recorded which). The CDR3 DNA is TGTGCCAGCAGTTTATCCGCAGGAAGAGCTTTCTTT. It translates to CASSLSAGRAFF.